This T cell receptor beta chain was sequenced in a study of lymphopenia after photon versus proton radiotherapy. Turning to this clone: The antigen remains unidentified.

Profiling relied on immunoSEQ multiplex PCR, and the TCRdb table lists in-frame clones only, not all of them. This sample has tens of thousands of clones; over 85% occur once, and the top ten carry just over 0.7%. This CDR3 has 13 amino acids. With 4 bases clipped from V and 2 bases from J, the junction kept 1 base outside the gene matches. Germline V gene lookup returns CDR1 MNHEY and CDR2 SMNVEV (reference sequence). Notes on the study in general: Relative stability marked proton patients; photon patients lost diversity and naive cells. In patients who died, overall survival fell as post-nadir TCR diversity dropped more.

The clonotype was recovered from a woman between 45 and 65 years old with cholangiocarcinoma. Sample: peripheral blood, taken from a patient treated with photon-based radiotherapy. The rearrangement uses TRBV27 and TRBJ1-1; 7 positions match TRBD1. The DNA for the CDR3 is TGTGCCAGCAGTTACAGGGGTAACACTGAAGCTTTCTTT. The encoded protein is CASSYRGNTEAFF.